This record covers a single T cell receptor beta chain. The repertoire was sequenced with immunoSEQ multiplex PCR; TCRdb's copy has only in-frame clones and lacks some. The sample consists of around 38,000 clones, 75% to 95% of them appearing once. The data were obtained in a study of brain T cells in children with intractable seizures. V gave up 9 bases and J gave up 4 bases, with 9 bases separating them. Germline V lookup: CDR1 LGHDT, CDR2 YNNKEL (reference sequence). This CDR3 has 12 residues. Only cases whose brain tissue showed the highest T cell transcript signatures were sequenced. Pre-surgery treatment included at least one anti-epileptic drug.

The receptor was isolated from a girl between 2 and 10 years old with tuberous sclerosis and intractable seizures. This rearrangement joins TRBV3-1 (or the pseudogene TRBV3-2) to TRBJ1-4; D gene uncertain. The sequences come from peripheral blood, collected at surgery. CDR3 amino acids: CASTDINEKLFF. The DNA of the CDR3 is TGTGCCAGTACAGATATTAATGAAAAACTGTTTTTT.